Below are 27 T cell receptor beta chains sequenced from a single sample in a study of Graves' ophthalmopathy and Graves' hyperthyroidism. From RNA, the CDR3 regions of TCR beta chains were amplified and sequenced. An initial RT-PCR round employing HTBI primers preceded a second-round multiplex PCR. Using its own MiXCR run on the multiplex PCR reads, TCRdb lists one record per CDR3 protein. The sample has roughly 420,000 distinct CDR3 sequences, 21% seen once. The material sequenced was peripheral blood. Receptors originate from a woman younger than 35 with stable Graves' hyperthyroidism.

This clonotype was seen only a few times. For the CDR3, the DNA is TGCGCCAGCGGGGTGGCGGGCCCGCAAGAGACCCAGTACTTC. Encoded protein: CASGVAGPQETQYF. This rearrangement joins TRBV10-2 to TRBJ2-5; the D gene is possibly TRBD2 (5 bases). This CDR3 contains 14 residues. V was trimmed by 8 bases and J by 2 bases, leaving 15 bases between them. Germline V gene data show CDR1 as WSHSY and CDR2 as SAAADI.

The J gene is TRBJ1-2, the V gene TRBV6-5, with no clear D. V was trimmed by 4 bases and J by 8 bases, leaving 8 bases between them. The CDR3 totals 11 residues. Germline assignment: CDR1 MNHEY and CDR2 SVGAGI. CDR3 in amino acids: CASSFGPGYTF. CDR3 bases: TGTGCCAGCAGTTTTGGCCCGGGCTACACCTTC.

In this sample, this clonotype turned up many times. The chain employs TRBV6-1 and TRBJ2-7; D is possibly TRBD1 (5 bases). CDR3 size: 14 residues. Germline V CDR1 and CDR2: MNHNS, SASEGT. V gave up 5 bases and J gave up 2 bases, with 13 bases separating them. The CDR3 DNA reads TGTGCCAGCAGTCTGACCAGGGTTGCCTACGAGCAGTACTTC. Amino acids: CASSLTRVAYEQYF.

Concerning this clonotype: Here the CDR3 omits its conserved ending phenylalanine or tryptophan, so a read error is the likely source. The chain uses TRBV25-1 and TRBJ2-7, with D perhaps matching TRBD2 (7 bases). The CDR3 has 14 residues. The germline gives CDR1 MGHDK, CDR2 SYGVNS. V dropped 5 bases and J dropped 2 bases, with 13 bases sitting between them. CDR3 in amino acids: CASSRGEGAYEQYL. CDR3 bases: TGTGCCAGCAGTCGGGGGGAGGGGGCCTACGAGCAGTACTTG.

This clonotype was seen repeatedly, ten times or more. The chain uses TRBV7-2 and TRBJ2-5, with TRBD2 identical over 11 bases. The CDR3 length is 16 residues. V shed 2 bases, J shed 4 bases, and the junction held 6 bases outside the gene matches. From germline, CDR1 is SGHTA and CDR2 FQGNSA. This CDR3 is CASSLLVLAGVETQYF. In DNA form, the CDR3 reads TGTGCCAGCAGCTTATTGGTACTAGCGGGAGTAGAGACCCAGTACTTC.

This clonotype was recorded at least ten times. The chain recombines TRBV30 with TRBJ2-7; TRBD1 aligns across 7 bases. Trimming took 3 bases from V and 4 from J; bases not matched to a gene: 3. Per germline, CDR1 GTSNPN and CDR2 SVGIG (reference sequence). This CDR3 region has 12 residues. DNA for the CDR3: TGTGCCTGGAGCAGGGACAGTTACGAGCAGTACTTC. Translated: CAWSRDSYEQYF.

This clonotype appeared many times. The chain has TRBV6-1 and TRBJ2-5, with D possibly TRBD2 on 6 matching bases. Germline CDR1 reads MNHNS; CDR2 reads SASEGT. This CDR3 contains 13 residues. With 2 bases removed from V and 4 bases from J, the gap between germline ends came to 8 bases. The CDR3 reads CASSEIGGETQYF. CDR3 DNA sequence: TGTGCCAGCAGTGAAATCGGGGGAGAGACCCAGTACTTC.

Many counts were recorded for this clonotype. The genes are TRBV12-3 or TRBV12-4 and TRBJ1-1; D possibly corresponds to TRBD1 (5 bases). The V end was cut by 6 bases, the J end by 0 bases, with 8 bases between. The CDR3 sequence is 13 residues long. The CDR3 region is CASRPGLNTEAFF. The CDR3 region has the DNA TGTGCCAGCAGACCGGGGCTGAACACTGAAGCTTTCTTT.

The chain combines TRBV20-1 with TRBJ2-7; a possible D gene is TRBD2 (6 bases). The length of the CDR3 is 14 residues. The V and J ends lost 0 bases and 2 bases respectively, with 11 bases between them. Germline values: CDR1 DFQATT, CDR2 SNEGSKA (reference sequence). The CDR3 spells CSAREASEAYEQYF. The DNA for the CDR3 is TGCAGTGCTAGAGAGGCTAGCGAGGCCTACGAGCAGTACTTC.

As concerns this clonotype: One base away lies a much larger clone, so this may be a sequencing read error. The chain carries TRBV24-1 and TRBJ2-2; D uncertain. CDR1 and CDR2 from the germline V gene are KGHDR and SFDVKD. The CDR3 covers 13 residues. The CDR3 DNA reads TGTGCCACCGGTGAACAGTACACCGGGGAGCTGTTTTTT. Residues: CATGEQYTGELFF.

This clonotype came up once. The chain employs TRBV7-2 and TRBJ2-4; TRBD1 agrees at 7 bases. Germline CDR1 SGHTA, CDR2 FQGNSA. V lost 5 bases to trimming and J lost 0 bases; unmatched junction nucleotides: 10. This CDR3 has 17 residues. The DNA for the CDR3 is TGTGCCAGCAGCAAACAGGGGCCGATACTAGCCAAAAACATTCAGTACTTC. Its protein is CASSKQGPILAKNIQYF.

This clonotype has at least ten counts. The chain couples TRBV6-5 to TRBJ2-5; no clear D gene. V was shortened by 2 bases and J by 5 bases, with 6 bases between the two germline ends. The CDR3 runs 12 residues. Germline V lookup: CDR1 MNHEY, CDR2 SVGAGI. The chain's CDR3 is CASSYGSETQYF. The DNA for the CDR3 is TGTGCCAGCAGTTACGGTAGTGAGACCCAGTACTTC.

The sample holds many counts of this clonotype. This chain uses TRBV28 with TRBJ2-2, with 8 nucleotides matching TRBD1. The germline V gene has CDR1 MDHEN and CDR2 SYDVKM. V was pared by 2 bases and J by 4 bases, with 3 bases of the junction left unmatched. The CDR3 is 15 amino acids. The CDR3 region is CASSLQGASTGELFF. DNA of the CDR3: TGTGCCAGCAGTTTACAGGGGGCGAGCACCGGGGAGCTGTTTTTT.

This clonotype showed up many times. The chain couples TRBV27 to TRBJ2-6; 9 nucleotides agree with TRBD1. The CDR3 spans 18 residues. V was clipped by 4 bases and J by 4 bases; unmatched bases: 11. Germline CDR1 reads MNHEY; CDR2 reads SMNVEV (reference sequence). Here the CDR3 reads CASSWWTGAPPGANVLTF. For the CDR3, the DNA is TGTGCCAGCAGTTGGTGGACAGGGGCTCCCCCCGGGGCCAACGTCCTGACTTTC.

Ten or more counts support this clonotype. V usage is TRBV12-3 or TRBV12-4 and J usage is TRBJ1-1; no clear D gene. This CDR3 is built from 13 residues. The V end was cut by 6 bases, the J end by 1 base, with 9 bases between. The CDR3 DNA is TGTGCCAGCAGCAAAAGACGGAACACTGAAGCTTTCTTT. Translation: CASSKRRNTEAFF.

This clonotype was recorded at least ten times. The chain has TRBV25-1 and TRBJ2-7; 7 bases align to TRBD1. With 4 bases clipped from V and 0 bases from J, the junction kept 6 bases outside the gene matches. Germline V CDR1 and CDR2: MGHDK, SYGVNS. The CDR3 loop spans 15 amino acids. CDR3 sequence reads: CASSGRTGPSYEQYF. The CDR3 DNA sequence: TGTGCCAGCAGTGGACGGACAGGTCCCTCCTACGAGCAGTACTTC.

This clonotype was detected many times. The chain has TRBV29-1 and TRBJ2-4, with 7 bases fitting TRBD2. V lost 1 base to trimming and J lost 8 bases; unmatched junction nucleotides: 2. Germline loops: CDR1 SQVTM, CDR2 ANQGSEA. This CDR3 comprises 12 residues. In nucleotides, the CDR3 is TGCAGCGTTGAAGCACGGGAGGACATTCAGTACTTC. It is translated as CSVEAREDIQYF.

The gene calls are TRBV12-3 or TRBV12-4 and TRBJ1-5; D gene ambiguous. Trimming removed 3 bases from V and 7 bases from J, with 10 bases in between. The CDR3 is made up of 13 amino acids. In DNA form, the CDR3 reads TGTGCCAGCAGTTTCCGGAAGGGCCAGCCCCAGCATTTT. Translation gives CASSFRKGQPQHF.

The V and J genes are TRBV30 and TRBJ1-6, with 10 bases matching TRBD1. The CDR3 loop spans 16 amino acids. Trimming took 1 base from V and 8 from J; bases not matched to a gene: 8. Germline values: CDR1 GTSNPN, CDR2 SVGIG (reference sequence). Written as DNA, the CDR3 is TGTGCCTGGAGTGCGCGGGACAGGGGCCCTTATTCACCCCTCCACTTT. It specifies CAWSARDRGPYSPLHF.

This clonotype came up a few times. The rearrangement links TRBV12-3 or TRBV12-4 to TRBJ2-7, with D maybe TRBD1 (6 bases). CDR3 length equals 15 residues. Deletions cut 2 bases from V and 3 bases from J, with 14 bases between. CDR3 sequence: CASSLFGGQHYEQYF. The CDR3 region has the DNA TGTGCCAGCAGTTTATTCGGCGGACAGCACTACGAGCAGTACTTC.

Ten or more counts support this clonotype. The chain employs TRBV12-3 or TRBV12-4 and TRBJ2-5, with 11 nucleotides matching TRBD2. This CDR3 contains 16 residues. The trim removed 5 bases at V and 2 bases at J, leaving 7 bases unmatched. DNA for the CDR3: TGTGCCAGCAGTCGACGACTAGCGGGATCTCAAGAGACCCAGTACTTC. Protein sequence: CASSRRLAGSQETQYF.

Many counts were recorded for this clonotype. The chain carries TRBV12-3 or TRBV12-4 and TRBJ1-3, with D uncertain. The CDR3 contains 14 residues. V was pared by 7 bases and J by 2 bases, with 12 bases between. CDR3: CASTREGTGNTIYF. CDR3 nucleotide sequence: TGTGCCAGCACAAGGGAGGGAACTGGAAACACCATATATTTT.

Ten or more counts support this clonotype. This chain uses TRBV7-2 with TRBJ2-5, with D perhaps TRBD1 or TRBD2 (5 bases each). Germline V gene sequence: CDR1 SGHTA, CDR2 FQGNSA. The CDR3 contains 14 residues. Trimming left V 1 base short and J 5 bases short, with 11 bases between. The DNA for the CDR3 is TGTGCCAGCAGCTTAGGAGTATGGGGGGAGACCCAGTACTTC. It encodes CASSLGVWGETQYF.

This clonotype was counted many times. The chain joins TRBV18 to TRBJ2-7, with TRBD2 as a possible D gene (5 bases). Trimming took off 0 bases at V and 1 base at J, with 10 bases between the two ends. Per the germline V gene, CDR1 is KGHSH and CDR2 is LQKENI. The length of the CDR3 is 15 residues. CDR3: CASSPPNAGSYEQYF. In DNA, the CDR3 is TGTGCCAGCTCACCACCTAACGCGGGTTCCTACGAGCAGTACTTC.

This clonotype was counted at least ten times. The V call is TRBV20-1, the J call TRBJ2-7; TRBD1 matches at 8 bases. There are 13 residues in the CDR3. The junction had 9 bases not matched to a gene; V was cut back by 8 bases and J by 3 bases. From germline, CDR1 is DFQATT and CDR2 SNEGSKA (reference sequence). The DNA for the CDR3 is TGCAGTTCCCAGGGGGCTATAGGCTACGAGCAGTACTTC. This codes for CSSQGAIGYEQYF.

The table lists this clonotype with many counts. The rearrangement joins TRBV6-5 to TRBJ2-5; TRBD2 agrees at 8 bases. The V and J ends lost 7 bases and 4 bases, in that order; junction bases with no gene match: 8. The CDR3 has 14 amino acids. The germline gives CDR1 MNHEY, CDR2 SVGAGI. This CDR3 is CASNGAGEAETQYF. CDR3 nucleotides: TGTGCCAGCAACGGAGCGGGAGAGGCAGAGACCCAGTACTTC.

Ten or more counts support this clonotype. The V and J genes are TRBV6-2 or TRBV6-3 and TRBJ1-5, with TRBD1 identical over 9 bases. CDR1 and CDR2 (germline): MNHEY, SVGEGT. The CDR3 covers 17 residues. V gave up 5 bases and J gave up 0 bases; unmatched junction bases: 8. Here the CDR3 DNA reads TGTGCCAGCAGTCCCGGGACAGGGAGAGATAGCAATCAGCCCCAGCATTTT. This codes for CASSPGTGRDSNQPQHF.